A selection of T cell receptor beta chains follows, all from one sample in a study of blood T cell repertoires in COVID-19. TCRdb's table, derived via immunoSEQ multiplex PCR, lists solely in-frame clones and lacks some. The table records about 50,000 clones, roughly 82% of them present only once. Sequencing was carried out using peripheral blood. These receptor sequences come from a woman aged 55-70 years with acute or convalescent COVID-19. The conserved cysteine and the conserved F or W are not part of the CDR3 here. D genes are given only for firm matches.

CDR3: ASGGTVNEKLF; V: TRBV5-6; D: .; length: 11
CDR3: ASSLSTTGGGELF; V: TRBV28; D: .; length: 13
CDR3: ASSVGTGTSEKLF; V: TRBV13; D: TRBD1; length: 13
CDR3: ASSENPNLRQGNGYT; V: TRBV2; D: TRBD1; length: 15
CDR3: ATSLEGAADTQY; V: TRBV24-1; D: TRBD1; length: 12
CDR3: AWSSLAGGEDTQY; V: TRBV30; D: TRBD2; length: 13
CDR3: ASKSGTTNTEAF; V: TRBV5-1; D: .; length: 12
CDR3: ASSLYRQETQY; V: TRBV5-1; D: .; length: 11
CDR3: ASSLEEGYEQY; V: TRBV28; D: .; length: 11
CDR3: ASSQPRRGDSGNTIY; V: TRBV4-1; D: .; length: 15
CDR3: SASEDRAYNSPLH; V: TRBV20-1; D: TRBD1; length: 13
CDR3: ASSSTGPYGYT; V: TRBV11-2; D: TRBD1; length: 11
CDR3: ASSPLQGRTYGYT; V: TRBV7-2; D: .; length: 13
CDR3: SVPSLWGWGGTEAF; V: TRBV29-1; D: .; length: 14
CDR3: ASSPEFFRDRT; V: TRBV19; D: TRBD1; length: 11
CDR3: ASSPRTGFTEAF; V: TRBV6-5; D: TRBD1; length: 12
CDR3: ASSLWAVNSGNTIY; V: TRBV28; D: .; length: 14
CDR3: ASSPQISGANVLT; V: TRBV11-2; D: .; length: 13
CDR3: ASSYQQGAAGYT; V: TRBV6-5; D: TRBD1; length: 12
CDR3: ASRPSGSLHNEQF; V: TRBV30; D: TRBD2; length: 13
CDR3: ASSRVLGSPLH; V: TRBV27; D: .; length: 11
CDR3: ASSLASGAADTQY; V: TRBV5-1; D: TRBD2; length: 13
CDR3: AISDRGRDNEQF; V: TRBV10-3; D: TRBD1; length: 12
CDR3: ASSSPGRRTDTQY; V: TRBV5-1; D: .; length: 13
CDR3: ASSSPTGTPASTDTQY; V: TRBV7-9; D: .; length: 16
CDR3: ASSPAHGQFNEKLF; V: TRBV7-8; D: .; length: 14
CDR3: ASSLGALGQRRGYT; V: TRBV7-2; D: .; length: 14
CDR3: ASSQPGGNQPQH; V: TRBV28; D: .; length: 12
CDR3: AWSPGAGRETQY; V: TRBV30; D: TRBD2; length: 12
CDR3: ASSSRGGLSYEQY; V: TRBV13; D: TRBD2; length: 13
CDR3: SAGTGYEQY; V: TRBV20-1; D: .; length: 9
CDR3: ASSVAGGPYEQY; V: TRBV2; D: TRBD2; length: 12
CDR3: ASSFRQVAYGYT; V: TRBV5-4; D: .; length: 12
CDR3: ASSGAQKGYYGYT; V: TRBV19; D: .; length: 13
CDR3: ASSSPASGAKNIQY; V: TRBV6-5; D: TRBD2; length: 14
CDR3: ASSMTANNEQF; V: TRBV12-3/TRBV12-4; D: .; length: 11
CDR3: ASSFTGTTGGNTIY; V: TRBV5-1; D: .; length: 14
CDR3: ASTYATRRGHNEQF; V: TRBV3-1/TRBV3-2; D: .; length: 14
CDR3: ASSLGGLVITGELF; V: TRBV11-2; D: TRBD2; length: 14
CDR3: ATSRDRGGGFVREQY; V: TRBV15; D: TRBD1; length: 15
CDR3: ASSQAKILYGYT; V: TRBV2; D: .; length: 12
CDR3: ASSFGGGGIYGYT; V: TRBV28; D: .; length: 13
CDR3: ASSKGLRVSSQPQH; V: TRBV11-2; D: .; length: 14
CDR3: ASSLVRGLYNEQF; V: TRBV11-1; D: TRBD1; length: 13
CDR3: ASSYGTGLSEQY; V: TRBV6-5; D: TRBD1; length: 12
CDR3: ASSLPFDRGGTDTQY; V: TRBV5-4; D: TRBD1; length: 15